This is a list of T cell receptor beta chains from one sample in a study of cytomegalovirus exposure and HLA in healthy donors. Data came from immunoSEQ multiplex PCR; TCRdb stores just in-frame clones and leaves some out. The sample carries about 170,000 clones, over 60% recorded once. Sequenced: PBMCs. The receptors were gathered from a woman aged 50 to 65 in good health and CMV-seronegative. Each CDR3 is given with its conserved first and last residue. The D gene is left open where the match is weak. Size tells how often a clone was seen (once, few, many) or the class of an expanded clone, and some rows leave it out.

V gene: TRBV14; D gene: TRBD2; clone size: .; J gene: TRBJ2-7; CDR3 protein: CASSLNGGSYEQYF; CDR3 DNA: TGTGCCAGCAGCCTAAACGGGGGGAGCTACGAGCAGTACTTC
V gene: TRBV15; D gene: TRBD1; clone size: .; J gene: TRBJ2-1; CDR3 protein: CATSRDRRTGINNNEQFF; CDR3 DNA: TGTGCCACCAGCAGAGATCGCCGGACAGGGATTAACAACAATGAGCAGTTCTTC
V gene: TRBV28; D gene: TRBD1; clone size: .; J gene: TRBJ2-4; CDR3 protein: CASSSAGTGGDEAKNIQYF; CDR3 DNA: TGTGCCAGCAGTTCAGCAGGGACAGGGGGCGACGAAGCCAAAAACATTCAGTACTTC
V gene: TRBV7-2; D gene: TRBD1; clone size: .; J gene: TRBJ2-3; CDR3 protein: CASSLPKDRDPKGSDTQYF; CDR3 DNA: TGTGCCAGCAGCTTACCTAAGGACAGGGACCCGAAAGGATCAGATACGCAGTATTTT
V gene: TRBV27; D gene: .; clone size: .; J gene: TRBJ2-3; CDR3 protein: CASSLARAFYPYTQYF; CDR3 DNA: TGTGCCAGCAGTTTGGCGCGGGCGTTCTACCCTTATACGCAGTATTTT
V gene: TRBV14; D gene: .; clone size: .; J gene: TRBJ1-2; CDR3 protein: CASSQVVAAGYTF; CDR3 DNA: TGTGCCAGCAGCCAAGTGGTGGCGGCCGGCTACACCTTC
V gene: TRBV5-3; D gene: .; clone size: few; J gene: TRBJ2-1; CDR3 protein: CARSLARGNEQFF; CDR3 DNA: TGTGCCAGAAGCTTGGCAAGGGGGAATGAGCAGTTCTTC
V gene: TRBV30; D gene: TRBD1; clone size: .; J gene: TRBJ1-5; CDR3 protein: CAWSAGQGQPQHF; CDR3 DNA: TGTGCCTGGAGCGCGGGACAGGGGCAGCCCCAGCATTTT
V gene: TRBV4-3; D gene: .; clone size: .; J gene: TRBJ1-1; CDR3 protein: CASSQDLGTEHEAFF; CDR3 DNA: TGCGCCAGCAGCCAAGACTTAGGTACAGAGCATGAAGCTTTCTTT
V gene: TRBV2; D gene: TRBD1; clone size: .; J gene: TRBJ2-3; CDR3 protein: CASIVLDRGRTDTQYF; CDR3 DNA: TGTGCCAGCATAGTCTTGGACAGGGGGCGGACAGATACGCAGTATTTT
V gene: TRBV18; D gene: TRBD2; clone size: once; J gene: TRBJ2-1; CDR3 protein: CASSPQREYNEQFF; CDR3 DNA: TGTGCCAGCTCACCCCAGCGGGAGTACAATGAGCAGTTCTTC
V gene: TRBV28; D gene: TRBD1; clone size: few; J gene: TRBJ2-7; CDR3 protein: CASSSDPTWGQGPLYEQYF; CDR3 DNA: TGTGCCAGCAGTTCTGACCCGACGTGGGGACAGGGCCCCCTCTACGAGCAGTACTTC
V gene: TRBV5-6; D gene: .; clone size: .; J gene: TRBJ1-1; CDR3 protein: CASSRRGLNTEAFF; CDR3 DNA: TGTGCCAGCAGCCGGCGGGGTCTAAACACTGAAGCTTTCTTT
V gene: TRBV5-1; D gene: .; clone size: .; J gene: TRBJ2-2; CDR3 protein: CASSLPSPGTGELFF; CDR3 DNA: TGCGCCAGCAGCTTGCCCAGTCCGGGCACCGGGGAGCTGTTTTTT